This T cell receptor beta chain was sequenced in a study of shared clonotypes between healthy human individuals. The run depth of the assay was deep. The authors' processing: Without quality scores, immunoSEQ junctional reads could not be filtered like full-length reads. The method was immunoSEQ multiplex PCR; TCRdb's version includes in-frame clones alone and lacks a portion of them. The DNA gave D and trimming, while V, J and clone size come from that table. The sample gives roughly 2.2 million clones, approximately 93% of which show up once; approximately 0.4% is in the top ten. V lost 5 bases and J lost 0, with 8 bases in between. This CDR3 spans 13 amino acids. The V gene's germline CDR1 is SGHNT and CDR2 YYREEE (reference sequence). Partitioning of CD4+ cells yielded a CD45RA+ naive subset and a CD45RA-negative memory subset.

The TCR originated in a man between 18 and 35 years old in good health. Some clones in this sample may be carry-over from other donors' samples. The chain joins TRBV5-4 to TRBJ2-5, with D hard to call. Sequencing used naive CD4+ T cells from PBMCs. The subset was: CD45RA+ positively selected. CDR3 DNA: TGTGCCAGCAGTCCCCAGCACCAAGAGACCCAGTACTTC. Translating gives CASSPQHQETQYF.